This entry describes one T cell receptor (beta chain). These data are taken from a study of molecular identifiers for immune sequencing clone quantification. TCRdb recomputed calls from the PCR reads with MiXCR, one row per CDR3 protein. The data hold 100,000 or so distinct CDR3 sequences, with roughly 21% observed a single time. Construction of naive CD8 libraries employed about 20,000 to 1,100,000 sorted cells together with 10%, 30% or 50% RNA. Using a CD8+CD4-CCR7+CD45RA+ phenotype, naive CD8 T cells were sorted. Germline V CDR1 and CDR2: MNHEY, SVGEGT. The length of the CDR3 is 16 residues. V lost 6 bases to trimming and J lost 0 bases; unmatched junction nucleotides: 7.

The sequence was obtained from a human donor in good health. Some libraries in this study had Jurkat cell RNA spiked in. The genes are TRBV6-2 or TRBV6-3 and TRBJ2-3, with TRBD1 matching 9 bases. The specimen sequenced was naive CD8+ T cells from blood, with Jurkat cell RNA spiked in. Subset noted: FACS-sorted CD8+CD4-CCR7+CD45RA+ naive T cells. Written as DNA, the CDR3 is TGTGCCAGCAGCCCCGGGACAGGGATTAGCACAGATACGCAGTATTTT. Its protein is CASSPGTGISTDTQYF.